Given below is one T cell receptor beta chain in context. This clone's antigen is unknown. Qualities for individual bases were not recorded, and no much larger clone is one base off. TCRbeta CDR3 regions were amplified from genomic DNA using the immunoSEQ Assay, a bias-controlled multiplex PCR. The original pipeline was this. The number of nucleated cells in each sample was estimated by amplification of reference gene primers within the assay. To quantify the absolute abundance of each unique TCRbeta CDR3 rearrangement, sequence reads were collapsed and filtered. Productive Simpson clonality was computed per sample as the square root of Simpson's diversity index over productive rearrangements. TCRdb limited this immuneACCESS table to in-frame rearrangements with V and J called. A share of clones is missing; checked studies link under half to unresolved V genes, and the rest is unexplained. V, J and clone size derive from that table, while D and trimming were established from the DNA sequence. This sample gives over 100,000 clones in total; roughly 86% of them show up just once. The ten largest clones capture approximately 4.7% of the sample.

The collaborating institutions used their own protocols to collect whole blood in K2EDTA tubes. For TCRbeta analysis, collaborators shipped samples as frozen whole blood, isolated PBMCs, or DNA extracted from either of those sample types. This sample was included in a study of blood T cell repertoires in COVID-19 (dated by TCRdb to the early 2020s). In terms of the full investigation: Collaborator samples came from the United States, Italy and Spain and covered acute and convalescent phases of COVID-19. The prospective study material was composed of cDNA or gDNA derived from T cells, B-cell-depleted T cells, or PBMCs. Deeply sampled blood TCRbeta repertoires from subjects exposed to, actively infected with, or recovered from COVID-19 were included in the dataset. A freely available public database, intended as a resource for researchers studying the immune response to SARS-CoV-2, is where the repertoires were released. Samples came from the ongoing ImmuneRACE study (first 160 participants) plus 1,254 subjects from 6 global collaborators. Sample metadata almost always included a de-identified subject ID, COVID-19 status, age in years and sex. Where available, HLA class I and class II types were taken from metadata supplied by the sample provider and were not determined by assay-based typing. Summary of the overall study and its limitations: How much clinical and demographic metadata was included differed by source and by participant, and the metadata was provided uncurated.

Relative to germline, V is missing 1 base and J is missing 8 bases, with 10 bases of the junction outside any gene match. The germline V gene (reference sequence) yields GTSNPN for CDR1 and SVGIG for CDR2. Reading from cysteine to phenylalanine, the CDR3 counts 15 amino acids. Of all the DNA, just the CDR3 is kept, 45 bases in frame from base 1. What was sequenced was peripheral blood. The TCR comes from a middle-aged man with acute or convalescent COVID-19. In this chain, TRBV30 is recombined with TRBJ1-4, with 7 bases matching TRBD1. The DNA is TGTGCCTGGAGTGAAGGGACAGCCCGCTCAGAAAAACTGTTTTTT. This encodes CAWSEGTARSEKLFF.